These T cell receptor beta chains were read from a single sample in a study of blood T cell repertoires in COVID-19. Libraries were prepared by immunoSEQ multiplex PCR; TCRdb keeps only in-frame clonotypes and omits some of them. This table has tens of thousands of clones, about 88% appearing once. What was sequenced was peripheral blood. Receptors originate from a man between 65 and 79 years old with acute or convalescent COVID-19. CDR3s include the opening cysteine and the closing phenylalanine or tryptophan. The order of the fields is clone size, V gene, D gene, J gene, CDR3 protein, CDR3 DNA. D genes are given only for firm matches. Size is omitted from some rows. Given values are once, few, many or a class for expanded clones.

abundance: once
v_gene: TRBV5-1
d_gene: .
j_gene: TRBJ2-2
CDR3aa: CASVPGQNTGELFF
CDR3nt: TGCGCCAGCGTTCCGGGACAGAACACCGGGGAGCTGTTTTTT

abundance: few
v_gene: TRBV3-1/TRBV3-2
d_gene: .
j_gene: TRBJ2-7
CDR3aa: CASSSRRQSYEQYF
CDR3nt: TGTGCCAGCAGTAGCCGCCGACAGTCCTACGAGCAGTACTTC

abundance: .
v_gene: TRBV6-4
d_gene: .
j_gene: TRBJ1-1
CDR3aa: CASSDSSRATEAFF
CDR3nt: TGTGCCAGCAGTGACTCGAGCAGGGCCACTGAAGCTTTCTTT

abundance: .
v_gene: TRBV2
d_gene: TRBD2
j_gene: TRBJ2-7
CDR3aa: CASSAGTSSPSSYEQYF
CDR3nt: TGTGCCAGCAGCGCCGGGACTAGCTCGCCCAGTTCCTACGAGCAGTACTTC

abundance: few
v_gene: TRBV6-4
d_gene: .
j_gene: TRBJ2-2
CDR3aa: CASSEVGGVANTGELFF
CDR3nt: TGTGCCAGCAGTGAAGTAGGGGGGGTCGCGAACACCGGGGAGCTGTTTTTT

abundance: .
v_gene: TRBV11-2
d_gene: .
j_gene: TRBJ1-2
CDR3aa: CASSSGGGGGDYGYTF
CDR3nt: TGTGCCAGCAGCTCCGGAGGGGGAGGGGGGGACTATGGCTACACCTTC

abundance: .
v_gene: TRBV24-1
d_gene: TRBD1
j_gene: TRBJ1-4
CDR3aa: CATSDPGQGGTNEKLFF
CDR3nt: TGTGCCACCAGTGATCCGGGACAGGGGGGCACTAATGAAAAACTGTTTTTT

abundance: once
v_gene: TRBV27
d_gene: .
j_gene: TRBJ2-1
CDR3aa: CASSLGGRQFF
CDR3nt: TGTGCCAGCAGTTTGGGGGGTCGGCAGTTCTTC

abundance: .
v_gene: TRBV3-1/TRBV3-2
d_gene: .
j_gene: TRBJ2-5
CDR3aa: CASSQGETQYF
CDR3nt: TGTGCCAGCAGCCAGGGCGAGACCCAGTACTTC

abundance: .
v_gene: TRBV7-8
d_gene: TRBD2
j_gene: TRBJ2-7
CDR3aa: CASSQGLAGSYEQYF
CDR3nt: TGTGCCAGCAGCCAAGGACTAGCGGGGTCCTACGAGCAGTACTTC

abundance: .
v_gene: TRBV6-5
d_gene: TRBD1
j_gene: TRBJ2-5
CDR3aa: CASRPGGRWETQYF
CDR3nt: TGTGCCAGCAGACCAGGGGGCCGGTGGGAGACCCAGTACTTC

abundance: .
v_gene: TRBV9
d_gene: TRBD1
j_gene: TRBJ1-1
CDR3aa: CASSVGGTVLNTEAFF
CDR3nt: TGTGCCAGCAGCGTCGGAGGGACAGTATTGAACACTGAAGCTTTCTTT

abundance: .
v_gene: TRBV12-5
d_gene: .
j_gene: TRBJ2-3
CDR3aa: CASGPDYPGTDTQYF
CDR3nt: TGTGCTAGTGGTCCCGACTATCCTGGCACAGATACGCAGTATTTT

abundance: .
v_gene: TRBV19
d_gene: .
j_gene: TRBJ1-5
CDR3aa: CASSNSRNQPQHF
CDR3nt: TGTGCCAGTAGCAACAGCCGCAATCAGCCCCAGCATTTT

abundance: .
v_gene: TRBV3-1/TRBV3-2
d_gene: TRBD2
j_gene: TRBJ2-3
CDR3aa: CASSQDDGGGASTDTQYF
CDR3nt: TGTGCCAGCAGCCAAGATGATGGCGGGGGGGCGAGCACAGATACGCAGTATTTT

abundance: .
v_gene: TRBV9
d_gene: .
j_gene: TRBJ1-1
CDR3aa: CASRDRCPLNTEAFF
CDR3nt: TGTGCCAGCAGAGATCGTTGCCCACTTAACACTGAAGCTTTCTTT

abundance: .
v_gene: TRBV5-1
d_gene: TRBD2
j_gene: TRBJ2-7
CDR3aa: CASSGGLASPEQYF
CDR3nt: TGCGCCAGCAGCGGAGGACTAGCTTCCCCTGAGCAGTACTTC

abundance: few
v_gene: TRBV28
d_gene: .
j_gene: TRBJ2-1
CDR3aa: CASRPTRDSGEQFF
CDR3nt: TGTGCCAGCAGGCCGACTAGGGACTCCGGTGAGCAGTTCTTC

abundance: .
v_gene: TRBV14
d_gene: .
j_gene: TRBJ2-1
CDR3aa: CASSQVPGGSLLDEQFF
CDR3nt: TGTGCCAGCAGCCAAGTCCCAGGGGGGAGCCTTCTGGATGAGCAGTTCTTC

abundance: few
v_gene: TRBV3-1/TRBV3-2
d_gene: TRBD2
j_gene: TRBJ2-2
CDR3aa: CASSGEPSGYYTGELFF
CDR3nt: TGTGCCAGCAGCGGGGAACCTAGCGGTTATTACACCGGGGAGCTGTTTTTT

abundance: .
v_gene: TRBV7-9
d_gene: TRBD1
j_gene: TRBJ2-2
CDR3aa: CASSLLKGQGAFLTGELFF
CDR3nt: TGTGCCAGCAGCTTACTGAAGGGACAGGGGGCTTTTCTGACCGGGGAGCTGTTTTTT

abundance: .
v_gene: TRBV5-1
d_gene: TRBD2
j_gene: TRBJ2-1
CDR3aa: CASRGLAGGPDEQFF
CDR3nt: TGCGCCAGCAGAGGACTAGCGGGAGGGCCTGATGAGCAGTTCTTC

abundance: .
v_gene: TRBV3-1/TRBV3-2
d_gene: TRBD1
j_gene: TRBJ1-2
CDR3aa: CASSQDPWAGGGYTF
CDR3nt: TGTGCCAGCAGCCAAGACCCATGGGCAGGGGGGGGCTACACCTTC

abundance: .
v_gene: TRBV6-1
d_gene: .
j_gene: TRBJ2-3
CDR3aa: CASSEARDTQYF
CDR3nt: TGTGCCAGCAGTGAAGCTCGGGATACGCAGTATTTT

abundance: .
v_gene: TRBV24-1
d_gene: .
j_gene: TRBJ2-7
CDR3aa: CATSDFRGLPLYEQYF
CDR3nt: TGTGCCACCAGTGATTTTAGAGGCCTACCCCTCTACGAGCAGTACTTC

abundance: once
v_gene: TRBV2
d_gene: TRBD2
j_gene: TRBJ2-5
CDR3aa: CASSGILAGGSAQYF
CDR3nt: TGTGCCAGCAGTGGAATACTAGCGGGGGGCTCGGCTCAGTACTTC

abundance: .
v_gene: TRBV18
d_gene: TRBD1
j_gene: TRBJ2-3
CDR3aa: CASSPRTGEWDGDTQYF
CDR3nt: TGTGCCAGCTCACCGCGGACAGGGGAGTGGGACGGGGATACGCAGTATTTT

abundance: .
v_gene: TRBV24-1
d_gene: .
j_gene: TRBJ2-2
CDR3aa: CATSDPRWPGELFF
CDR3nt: TGTGCCACCAGTGACCCCCGTTGGCCCGGGGAGCTGTTTTTT

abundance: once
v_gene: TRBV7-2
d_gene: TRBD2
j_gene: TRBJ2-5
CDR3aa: CASSRTSGDLIYGTQYF
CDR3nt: TGTGCCAGCAGCAGAACTAGCGGGGACCTGATATACGGGACCCAGTACTTC

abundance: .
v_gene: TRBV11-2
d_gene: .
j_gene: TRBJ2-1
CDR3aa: CASSLVSSLYNEQFF
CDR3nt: TGTGCCAGCAGCTTAGTTAGTTCCCTTTACAATGAGCAGTTCTTC

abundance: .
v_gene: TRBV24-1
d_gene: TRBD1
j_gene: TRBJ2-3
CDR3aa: CATSVGGTGGTDTQYF
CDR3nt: TGTGCCACCAGTGTTGGGGGGACAGGGGGCACAGATACGCAGTATTTT

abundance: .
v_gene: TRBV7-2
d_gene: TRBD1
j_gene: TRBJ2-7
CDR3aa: CASSSSGQGTHEQYF
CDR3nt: TGTGCCAGCAGCTCCTCAGGACAGGGTACCCACGAGCAGTACTTC

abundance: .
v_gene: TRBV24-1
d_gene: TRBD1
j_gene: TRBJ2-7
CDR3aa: CATSTGGLPYEQYF
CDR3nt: TGTGCCACCAGTACAGGGGGCCTACCCTACGAGCAGTACTTC

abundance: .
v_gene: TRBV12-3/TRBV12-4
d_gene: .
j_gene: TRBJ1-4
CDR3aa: CASTSEYEKLFF
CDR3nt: TGTGCCAGCACCTCGGAGTATGAAAAACTGTTTTTT

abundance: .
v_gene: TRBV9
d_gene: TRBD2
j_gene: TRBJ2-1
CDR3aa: CASSVAGGLYNEQFF
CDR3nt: TGTGCCAGCAGCGTAGCGGGAGGACTTTACAATGAGCAGTTCTTC

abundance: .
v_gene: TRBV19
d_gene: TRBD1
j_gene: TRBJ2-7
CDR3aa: CASQPSGQGGYEQYF
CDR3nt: TGTGCCAGCCAACCCAGCGGACAGGGTGGATACGAGCAGTACTTC

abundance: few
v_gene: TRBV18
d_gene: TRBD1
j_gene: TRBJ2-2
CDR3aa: CASSRGQGNTGELFF
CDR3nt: TGTGCCAGCTCCCGGGGACAGGGGAACACCGGGGAGCTGTTTTTT

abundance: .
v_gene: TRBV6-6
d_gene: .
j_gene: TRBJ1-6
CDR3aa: CASSTLGVRGSSPLHF
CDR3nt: TGTGCCAGCAGTACTTTAGGAGTTCGGGGGAGTTCACCCCTCCACTTT

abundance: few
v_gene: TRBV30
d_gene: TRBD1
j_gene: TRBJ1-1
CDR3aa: CAWRGQGSTEAFF
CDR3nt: TGTGCCTGGAGGGGACAGGGGAGTACTGAAGCTTTCTTT

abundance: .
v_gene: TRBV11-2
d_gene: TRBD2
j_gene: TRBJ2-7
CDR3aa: CASSYTSGRGPYEQYF
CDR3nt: TGTGCCAGCAGTTATACTAGCGGGAGAGGGCCCTACGAGCAGTACTTC

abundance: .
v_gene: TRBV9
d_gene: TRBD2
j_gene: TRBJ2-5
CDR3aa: CASSVGGAAGIETQYF
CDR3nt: TGTGCCAGCAGCGTAGGGGGAGCAGCGGGAATAGAGACCCAGTACTTC

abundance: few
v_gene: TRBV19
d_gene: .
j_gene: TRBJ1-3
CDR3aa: CASSTQAFSGNTIYF
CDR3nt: TGTGCCAGTAGTACCCAGGCCTTCTCTGGAAACACCATATATTTT

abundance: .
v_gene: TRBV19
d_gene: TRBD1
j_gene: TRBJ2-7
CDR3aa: CASSGPAGGHYEQYF
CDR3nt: TGTGCCAGTAGTGGCCCGGCAGGGGGACACTACGAGCAGTACTTC

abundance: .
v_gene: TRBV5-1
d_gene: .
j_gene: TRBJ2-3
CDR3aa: CASNRDLTDTQYF
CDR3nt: TGCGCCAGTAACCGGGACTTGACAGATACGCAGTATTTT

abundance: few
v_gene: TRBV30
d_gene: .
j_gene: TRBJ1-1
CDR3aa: CAWKTMNTEAFF
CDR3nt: TGTGCCTGGAAGACAATGAACACTGAAGCTTTCTTT

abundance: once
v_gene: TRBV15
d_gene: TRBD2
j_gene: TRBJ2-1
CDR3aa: CATSRALAGAGSYNEQFF
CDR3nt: TGTGCCACCAGCAGAGCCCTAGCGGGAGCAGGCTCCTACAATGAGCAGTTCTTC

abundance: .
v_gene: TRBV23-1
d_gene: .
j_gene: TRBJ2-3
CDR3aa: CASSHPRWYPLGGDTQYF
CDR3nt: TGCGCCAGCAGTCACCCCAGGTGGTACCCCCTCGGAGGAGATACGCAGTATTTT

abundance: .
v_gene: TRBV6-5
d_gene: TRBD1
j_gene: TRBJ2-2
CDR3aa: CASRGGQGEVGELFF
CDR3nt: TGTGCCAGCAGAGGCGGACAGGGTGAGGTCGGGGAGCTGTTTTTT

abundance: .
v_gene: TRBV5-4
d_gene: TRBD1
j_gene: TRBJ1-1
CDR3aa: CASSFPGQGPNTEAFF
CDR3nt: TGTGCCAGCAGCTTCCCGGGACAGGGACCGAACACTGAAGCTTTCTTT

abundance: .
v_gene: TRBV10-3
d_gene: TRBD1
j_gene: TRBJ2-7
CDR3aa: CAISETNQGAYYEQYF
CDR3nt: TGTGCCATCAGTGAAACCAATCAGGGGGCGTATTACGAGCAGTACTTC

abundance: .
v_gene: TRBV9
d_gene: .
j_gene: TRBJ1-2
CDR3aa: CASSEHLAQDYGYTF
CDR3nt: TGTGCCAGCAGCGAGCACCTAGCCCAGGACTATGGCTACACCTTC

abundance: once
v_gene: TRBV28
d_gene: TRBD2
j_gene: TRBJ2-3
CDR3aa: CASSFLGLADSTDTQYF
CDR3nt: TGTGCCAGCAGTTTTCTGGGACTAGCGGACAGCACAGATACGCAGTATTTT

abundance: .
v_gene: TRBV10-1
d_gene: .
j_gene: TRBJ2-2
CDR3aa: CASSSGTAGGELFF
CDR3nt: TGCGCCAGCAGCTCCGGGACAGCGGGCGGGGAGCTGTTTTTT

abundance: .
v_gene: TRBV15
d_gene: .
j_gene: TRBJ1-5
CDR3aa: CATSRGQGQFNQPQHF
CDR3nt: TGTGCCACCAGCAGAGGGCAGGGCCAATTCAATCAGCCCCAGCATTTT

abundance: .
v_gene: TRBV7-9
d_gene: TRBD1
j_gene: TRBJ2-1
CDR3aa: CASSPSPGQKRYNEQFF
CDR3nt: TGTGCCAGCAGCCCTAGCCCGGGACAGAAGAGATACAATGAGCAGTTCTTC

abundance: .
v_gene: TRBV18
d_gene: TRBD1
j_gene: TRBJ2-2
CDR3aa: CASSTLQGANTGELFF
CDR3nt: TGTGCCAGCTCAACTCTACAGGGGGCGAACACCGGGGAGCTGTTTTTT

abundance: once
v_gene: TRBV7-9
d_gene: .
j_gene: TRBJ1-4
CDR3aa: CASSSRAQQGFNEKLFF
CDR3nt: TGTGCCAGCAGCTCCAGGGCGCAACAGGGTTTTAATGAAAAACTGTTTTTT